What follows are 16 T cell receptor beta chains derived from one specimen sequenced in a study of CD8+CD57+ T cells in acquired aplastic anemia. Genomic DNA acted as the template from which TCR beta VDJ combination and CDR3 sequence profiling were carried out. TCRdb independently ran MiXCR on the reads; one entry per CDR3 protein. Seen here are 250,000 or so distinct CDR3 sequences, around 43% observed once, and the top ten hold over 7.5%. CD8+CD57+ cell expansion had been shown by flow cytometry in patients chosen for sequencing. Sequenced sample: sorted CD4+, CD8+, or CD8+CD57+ T cells (not recorded which) from PBMCs. These receptors were obtained from a human donor with aplastic anemia.

In nucleotides, the CDR3 is TGCAGCGTTGGCCCGGTCGTAGATGGCTACACCTTC. Protein sequence: CSVGPVVDGYTF. This chain uses TRBV29-1 with TRBJ1-2; D gene uncertain. The V end was cut by 4 bases, the J end by 6 bases, with 12 bases between. In germline, CDR1 is SQVTM, CDR2 ANQGSEA. The CDR3 is made up of 12 amino acids.

The CDR3 is CASSQVARGWPQETQYF. CDR3 nucleotide sequence: TGTGCCAGCAGCCAAGTTGCGCGGGGGTGGCCCCAAGAGACCCAGTACTTC. V and J are TRBV3-1 and TRBJ2-5, with 7 bases that match TRBD2. CDR3 length: 17 residues. V was clipped by 1 base and J by 1 base; unmatched bases: 9. Germline lookup yields CDR1 LGHDT and CDR2 YNNKEL (reference sequence).

This clonotype was observed at least ten times. The chain combines TRBV4-1 with TRBJ2-1, with unresolved D. V dropped 0 bases and J dropped 7 bases, with 10 bases sitting between them. The CDR3 has 14 residues. The germline gives CDR1 MGHRA, CDR2 YSYEKL. CDR3 amino acids: CASSQDSMGNEQFF. In DNA, the CDR3 is TGCGCCAGCAGCCAAGATTCTATGGGAAATGAGCAGTTCTTC.

The rearrangement joins TRBV7-9 to TRBJ2-5, with a tentative D call TRBD1 (6 bases). Germline V gene lookup returns CDR1 SEHNR and CDR2 FQNEAQ (reference sequence). The CDR3 has 13 residues. V shed 6 bases and J shed 3 bases, with 11 bases lying between them. As DNA, the CDR3 is TGTGCCAGCAGAAGGGACACTGAAGAGACCCAGTACTTC. Residues: CASRRDTEETQYF.

As to this clonotype: At one of its ends the junction is not consistent with the germline gene, which may arise from a read error. The chain is built from TRBV25-1 and TRBJ1-2; D ambiguous. CDR3 length: 13 amino acids. The V gene's germline CDR1 is MGHDK and CDR2 SYGVNS. CDR3 bases: TGTGCCAGCAGTGAATCTTCATTCTATGGCTGCACCTTC. This gives the protein CASSESSFYGCTF.

The V gene is TRBV11-2, the J gene TRBJ2-1; TRBD1 or TRBD2 may be the D gene (5 bases each). V lost 0 bases, J lost 7 bases, and 10 bases lay in between. This CDR3 has 14 amino acids. Germline CDR1 and CDR2: SGHAT and FQNNGV. In nucleotides, the CDR3 is TGTGCCAGCAGCTTAGAAAGGGGCGGGAATGAGCAGTTCTTC. It specifies CASSLERGGNEQFF.

This clonotype was found many times. CDR3 region: CASGRGIDTQYF. In DNA, the CDR3 is TGTGCCAGTGGGCGGGGAATAGATACGCAGTATTTT. The chain joins TRBV19 to TRBJ2-3; tentative D call: TRBD2 (6 bases). CDR3 length equals 12 residues. Germline assignment: CDR1 LNHDA and CDR2 SQIVND (reference sequence). Trimming removed 8 bases from V and 5 bases from J, with 11 bases in between.

V and J are TRBV7-2 and TRBJ2-3; 10 bases align to TRBD2. Germline assignment: CDR1 SGHTA and CDR2 FQGNSA. The CDR3 contains 15 residues. V gave up 2 bases and J gave up 5 bases; unmatched junction bases: 4. The CDR3 reads CASSLLAGERDTQYF. The CDR3 DNA reads as TGTGCCAGCAGCTTACTAGCGGGGGAGAGAGATACGCAGTATTTT.

The chain employs TRBV14 and TRBJ1-4; D call uncertain. Between the trimmed V and J ends, which lost 3 bases and 7 bases, there was a span of 15 bases. Germline assignment: CDR1 SGHDN and CDR2 FVKESK. The CDR3 length is 15 residues. CDR3 loop: CASSQTPGWGEKLFF. CDR3 nucleotides: TGTGCCAGCAGCCAGACACCGGGCTGGGGTGAAAAACTGTTTTTT.

The genes are TRBV10-3 and TRBJ1-1; TRBD1 matches 8 bases. The CDR3 has 14 amino acids. The germline gives CDR1 ENHRY, CDR2 SYGVKD. The V segment lost 6 bases and the J segment 1 base; nucleotides outside the gene matches: 4. In nucleotides, the CDR3 is TGTGCCATCAGCCCGGACAGGGAGAACACTGAAGCTTTCTTT. Its protein is CAISPDRENTEAFF.

This clonotype was recorded at least ten times. J is TRBJ1-1 and V is TRBV15, with 7 bases lining up with TRBD1. Trimming removed 1 base from V and 4 bases from J; junction bases left unmatched: 3. In germline, CDR1 is LNHNV, CDR2 YYDKDF (reference sequence). This CDR3 contains 14 residues. CDR3 bases: TGTGCCACCAGCAGAGCCACAGGGGTCACTGAAGCTTTCTTT. It yields the protein CATSRATGVTEAFF.

This chain joins TRBV7-2 and TRBJ2-7; D is ambiguous. This CDR3 has 8 amino acids. Germline V lookup: CDR1 SGHTA, CDR2 FQGNSA. The CDR3 spells CASSLAVV. The CDR3 DNA reads TGTGCCAGCAGCTTAGCAGTCGTC.

This clonotype was found a few times. This chain joins TRBV27 and TRBJ1-1, with D maybe TRBD1 (5 bases). V was trimmed by 7 bases and J by 6 bases, leaving 9 bases between them. The germline gives CDR1 MNHEY, CDR2 SMNVEV (reference sequence). The CDR3 is 11 residues long. The CDR3 DNA sequence: TGTGCCAGCAAGGAGGGGCCTGAAGCTTTCTTT. Its protein is CASKEGPEAFF.

The chain employs TRBV7-6 and TRBJ1-5; TRBD1 might be the D (5 bases). The germline gives CDR1 SGHVS, CDR2 FNYEAQ. The CDR3 has 15 residues. Trimming left V 1 base short and J 5 bases short, with 12 bases between. Written as DNA, the CDR3 is TGTGCCAGCAGCTTAGGGGACGGTTGGGATCAGCCCCAGCATTTT. It codes for CASSLGDGWDQPQHF.

This clonotype came up many times. The CDR3 loop reads CASKGGSDHPYEQYF. The CDR3 coding sequence is TGTGCCAGCAAGGGTGGGTCTGACCACCCCTACGAGCAGTACTTC. The chain carries TRBV27 and TRBJ2-7; D remains unclear. The V and J ends lost 7 bases and 2 bases respectively, with 18 bases between them. Germline loops: CDR1 MNHEY, CDR2 SMNVEV (reference sequence). The CDR3 is 15 residues long.

This clonotype was observed a handful of times. The chain combines TRBV24-1 with TRBJ1-2, with D possibly TRBD1 on 5 matching bases. Germline V gene lookup returns CDR1 KGHDR and CDR2 SFDVKD. V lost 1 base and J lost 8, with 10 bases in between. CDR3 length: 13 amino acids. CDR3 in DNA: TGTGCCACCAGTGATTTTGAGGGGCAAGGCTACACCTTC. It specifies CATSDFEGQGYTF.